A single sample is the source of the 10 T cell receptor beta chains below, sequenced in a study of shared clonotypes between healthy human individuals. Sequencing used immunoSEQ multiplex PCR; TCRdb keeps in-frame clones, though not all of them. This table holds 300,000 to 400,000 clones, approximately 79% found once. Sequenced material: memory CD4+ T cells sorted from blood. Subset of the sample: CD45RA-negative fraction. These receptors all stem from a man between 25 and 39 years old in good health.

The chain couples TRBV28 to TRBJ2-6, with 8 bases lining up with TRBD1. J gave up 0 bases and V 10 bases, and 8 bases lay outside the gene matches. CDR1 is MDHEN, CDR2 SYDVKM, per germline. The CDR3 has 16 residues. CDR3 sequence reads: CATCGQGHSGANVLTF. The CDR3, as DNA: TGTGCCACCTGTGGACAGGGCCACTCTGGGGCCAACGTCCTGACTTTC.

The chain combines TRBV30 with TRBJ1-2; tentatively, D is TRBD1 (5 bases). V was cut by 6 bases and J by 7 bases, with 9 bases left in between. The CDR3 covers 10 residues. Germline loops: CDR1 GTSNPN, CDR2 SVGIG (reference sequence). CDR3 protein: CACQGGGYTF. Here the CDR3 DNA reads TGTGCCTGTCAGGGAGGTGGCTACACCTTC. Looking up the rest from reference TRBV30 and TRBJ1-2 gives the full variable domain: SQTIHQWPATLVQPVGSPLSLECTVEGTSNPNLYWYRQAAGRGLQLLFYSVGIGQISSEVPQNLSASRPQDRQFILSSKKLLLSDSGFYLCACQGGGYTFGSGTRLTVV.

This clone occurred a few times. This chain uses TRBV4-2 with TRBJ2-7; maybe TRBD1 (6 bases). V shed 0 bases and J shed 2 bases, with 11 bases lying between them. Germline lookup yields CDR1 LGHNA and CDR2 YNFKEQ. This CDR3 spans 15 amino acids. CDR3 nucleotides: TGTGCCAGCAGCCAAGAACAGGGTACTGCCTACGAGCAGTACTTC. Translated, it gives CASSQEQGTAYEQYF.

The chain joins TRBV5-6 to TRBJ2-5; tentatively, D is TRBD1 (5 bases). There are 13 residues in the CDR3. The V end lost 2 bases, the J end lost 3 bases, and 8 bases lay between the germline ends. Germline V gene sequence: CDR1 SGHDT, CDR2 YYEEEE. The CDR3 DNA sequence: TGTGCCAGCAGCTTAAAGGGGAAAGAGACCCAGTACTTC. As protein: CASSLKGKETQYF.

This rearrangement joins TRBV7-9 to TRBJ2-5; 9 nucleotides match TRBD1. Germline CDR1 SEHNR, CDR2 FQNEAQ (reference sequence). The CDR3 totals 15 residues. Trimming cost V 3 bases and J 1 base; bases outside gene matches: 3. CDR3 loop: CASSLGQGLQETQYF. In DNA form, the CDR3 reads TGTGCCAGCAGCTTGGGACAGGGCCTCCAAGAGACCCAGTACTTC.

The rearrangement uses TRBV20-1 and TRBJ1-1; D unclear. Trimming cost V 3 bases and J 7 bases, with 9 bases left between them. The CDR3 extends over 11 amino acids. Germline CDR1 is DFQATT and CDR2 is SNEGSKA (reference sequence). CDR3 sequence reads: CSASRSIEAFF. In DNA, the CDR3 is TGCAGTGCTAGTCGGTCAATTGAAGCTTTCTTT.

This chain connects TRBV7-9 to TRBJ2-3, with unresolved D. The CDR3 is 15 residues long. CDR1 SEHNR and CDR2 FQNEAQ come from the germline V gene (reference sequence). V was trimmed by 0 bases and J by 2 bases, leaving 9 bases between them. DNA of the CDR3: TGTGCCAGCAGCTTAGCTTTAGCCGTCACAGATACGCAGTATTTT. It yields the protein CASSLALAVTDTQYF. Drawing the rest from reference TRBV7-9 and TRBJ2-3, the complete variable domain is DTGVSQNPRHKITKRGQNVTFRCDPISEHNRLYWYRQTLGQGPEFLTYFQNEAQLEKSRLLSDRFSAERPKGSFSTLEIQRTEQGDSAMYLCASSLALAVTDTQYFGPGTRLTVL.

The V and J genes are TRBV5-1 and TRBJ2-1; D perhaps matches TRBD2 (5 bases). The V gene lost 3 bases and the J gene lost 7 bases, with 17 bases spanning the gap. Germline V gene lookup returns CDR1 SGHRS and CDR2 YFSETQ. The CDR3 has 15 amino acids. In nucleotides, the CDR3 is TGCGCCAGCAGCTCGAGCGGATCTTTCCCAAATGAGCAGTTCTTC. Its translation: CASSSSGSFPNEQFF.

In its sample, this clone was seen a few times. The CDR3: CASSYSAGEGQETQYF. DNA of the CDR3: TGTGCCAGCAGTTACTCTGCGGGAGAAGGTCAGGAGACCCAGTACTTC. The chain employs TRBV6-5 and TRBJ2-5; 7 bases map to TRBD2. The V gene's germline CDR1 is MNHEY and CDR2 SVGAGI. V trimming: 0 bases; J trimming: 5 bases; junction bases outside the gene matches: 9. The CDR3 runs 16 residues.

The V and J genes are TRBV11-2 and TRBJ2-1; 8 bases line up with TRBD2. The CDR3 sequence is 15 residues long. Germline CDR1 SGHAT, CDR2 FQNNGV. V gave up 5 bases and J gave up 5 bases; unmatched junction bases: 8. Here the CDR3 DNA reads TGTGCCAGCAGCGCCGGTCCGGGACTAGACAATGAGCAGTTCTTC. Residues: CASSAGPGLDNEQFF.